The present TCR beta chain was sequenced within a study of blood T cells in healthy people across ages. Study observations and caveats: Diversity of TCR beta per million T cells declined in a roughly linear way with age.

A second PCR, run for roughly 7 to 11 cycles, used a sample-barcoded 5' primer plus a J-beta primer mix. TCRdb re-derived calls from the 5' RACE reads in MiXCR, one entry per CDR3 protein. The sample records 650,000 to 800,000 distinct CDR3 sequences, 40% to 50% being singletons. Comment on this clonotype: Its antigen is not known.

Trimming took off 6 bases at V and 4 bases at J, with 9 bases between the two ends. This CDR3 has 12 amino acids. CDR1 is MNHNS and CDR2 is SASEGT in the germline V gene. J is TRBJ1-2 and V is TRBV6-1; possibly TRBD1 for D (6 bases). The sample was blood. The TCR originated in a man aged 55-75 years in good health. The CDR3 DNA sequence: TGTGCCAGCAGAGCCAGGGGCTATGGCTACACCTTC. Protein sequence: CASRARGYGYTF.